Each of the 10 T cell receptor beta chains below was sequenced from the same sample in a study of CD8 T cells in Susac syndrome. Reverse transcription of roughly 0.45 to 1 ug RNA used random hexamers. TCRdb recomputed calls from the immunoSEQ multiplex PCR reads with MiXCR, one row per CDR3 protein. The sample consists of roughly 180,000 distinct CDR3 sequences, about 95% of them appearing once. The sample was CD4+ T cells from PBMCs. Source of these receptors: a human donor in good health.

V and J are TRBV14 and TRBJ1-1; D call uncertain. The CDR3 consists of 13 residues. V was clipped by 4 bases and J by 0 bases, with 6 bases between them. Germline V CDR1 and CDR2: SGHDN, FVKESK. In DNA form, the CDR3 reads TGTGCCAGCAGCCCCTTCATGAACACTGAAGCTTTCTTT. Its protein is CASSPFMNTEAFF. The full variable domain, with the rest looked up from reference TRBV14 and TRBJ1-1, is EAGVTQFPSHSVIEKGQTVTLRCDPISGHDNLYWYRRVMGKEIKFLLHFVKESKQDESGMPNNRFLAERTGGTYSTLKVQPAELEDSGVYFCASSPFMNTEAFFGQGTRLTVV.

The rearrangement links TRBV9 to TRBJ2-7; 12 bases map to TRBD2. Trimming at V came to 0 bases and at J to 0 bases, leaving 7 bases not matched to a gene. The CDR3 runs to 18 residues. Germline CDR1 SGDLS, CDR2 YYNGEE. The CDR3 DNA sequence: TGTGCCAGCAGCGTAGGATCGTGGGGACTAGCGGGCTCCTACGAGCAGTACTTC. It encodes CASSVGSWGLAGSYEQYF.

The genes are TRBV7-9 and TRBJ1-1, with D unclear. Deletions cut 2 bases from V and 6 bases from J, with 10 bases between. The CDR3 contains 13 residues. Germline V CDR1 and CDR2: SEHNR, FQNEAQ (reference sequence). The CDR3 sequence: CASSLYDGAEAFF. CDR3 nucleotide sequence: TGTGCCAGCAGCTTATATGATGGCGCTGAAGCTTTCTTT.

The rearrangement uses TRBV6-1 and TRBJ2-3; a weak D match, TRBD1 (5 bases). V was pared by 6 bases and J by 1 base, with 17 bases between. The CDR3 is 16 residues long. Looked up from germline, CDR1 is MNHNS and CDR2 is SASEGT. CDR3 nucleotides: TGTGCCAGCAGACGCCCCCCAGGGCGCGGCACAGATACGCAGTATTTT. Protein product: CASRRPPGRGTDTQYF.

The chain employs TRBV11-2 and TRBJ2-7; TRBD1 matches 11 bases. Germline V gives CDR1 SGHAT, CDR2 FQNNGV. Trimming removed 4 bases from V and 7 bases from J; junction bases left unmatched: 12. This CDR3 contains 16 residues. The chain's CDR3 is CASSSLLDRGPREQYF. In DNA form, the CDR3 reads TGTGCCAGCAGCTCCTTGCTGGACAGGGGGCCTCGGGAGCAGTACTTC.

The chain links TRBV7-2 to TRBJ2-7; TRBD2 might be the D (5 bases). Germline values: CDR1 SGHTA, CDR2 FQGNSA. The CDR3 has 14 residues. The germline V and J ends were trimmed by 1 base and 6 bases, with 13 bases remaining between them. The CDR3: CASSLGPASREQYF. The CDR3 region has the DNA TGTGCCAGCAGCTTAGGCCCCGCTAGCCGCGAGCAGTACTTC.

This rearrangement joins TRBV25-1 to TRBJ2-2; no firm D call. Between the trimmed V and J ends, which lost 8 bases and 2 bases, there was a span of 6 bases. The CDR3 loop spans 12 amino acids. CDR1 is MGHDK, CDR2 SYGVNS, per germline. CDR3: CASGGNTGELFF. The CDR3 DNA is TGTGCCAGCGGTGGCAACACCGGGGAGCTGTTTTTT.

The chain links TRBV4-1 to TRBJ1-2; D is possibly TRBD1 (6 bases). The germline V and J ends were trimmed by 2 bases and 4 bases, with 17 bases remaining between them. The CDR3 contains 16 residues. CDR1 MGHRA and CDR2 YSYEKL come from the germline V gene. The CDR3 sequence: CASSQILGAQLYGYTF. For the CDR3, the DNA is TGCGCCAGCAGCCAAATCTTGGGGGCGCAACTCTATGGCTACACCTTC.

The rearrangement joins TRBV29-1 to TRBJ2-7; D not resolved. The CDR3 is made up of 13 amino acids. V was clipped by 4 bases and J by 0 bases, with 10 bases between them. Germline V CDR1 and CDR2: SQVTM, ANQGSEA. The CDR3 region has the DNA TGCAGCGTTGTAGGGCGGTTCTCCTACGAGCAGTACTTC. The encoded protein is CSVVGRFSYEQYF.

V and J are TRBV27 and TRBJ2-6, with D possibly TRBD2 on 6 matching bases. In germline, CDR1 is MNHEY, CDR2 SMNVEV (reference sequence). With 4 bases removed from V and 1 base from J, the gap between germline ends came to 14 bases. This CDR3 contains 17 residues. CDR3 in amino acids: CASSSSGVESGANVLTF. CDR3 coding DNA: TGTGCCAGCAGTTCATCGGGAGTGGAGTCTGGGGCCAACGTCCTGACTTTC. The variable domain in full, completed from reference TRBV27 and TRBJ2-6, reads EAQVTQNPRYLITVTGKKLTVTCSQNMNHEYMSWYRQDPGLGLRQIYYSMNVEVTDKGDVPEGYKVSRKEKRNFPLILESPSPNQTSLYFCASSSSGVESGANVLTFGAGSRLTVL.